The following is a T cell receptor beta chain sequence with its context. This clonotype has a handful of counts. What antigen it recognizes has not been identified. There are no base qualities to consult, and no much larger clone falls within one base. These data belong to a study of identical twins (TCRdb year 2016). A note on the overall study: The study deep-sequenced TCR alpha and beta repertoires from monozygotic twins, unrelated adults of various ages and cord blood to test whether fetal clonotypes persist. To rule out contamination, the twin experiments were replicated at different times with different library preparation protocols. What the research found in general, with its limitations: The excess sharing between twins in beta out-of-frame sequences was weaker because fewer shared sequences reduced the signal-to-noise ratio. Fewer insertions were carried by abundant cord blood beta clonotypes; a weaker similar trend was observed in young adult naive repertoires, while no such trend was observed in memory repertoires. In monozygotic twins, out-of-frame TCR alpha sharing was systematically underestimated by recombination models, although the models agreed with sharing between unrelated individuals. Invariant T cells such as MAIT and iNKT could partly confound zero-insertion analyses, although diverse VJ usage argued against such confounding for most clonotypes. Because the same donors could not be followed over many years, the conclusions depended on cross-sectional statistical analysis. Out-of-frame TCR alpha sequences shared between twins showed an excess of low generation-probability sequences compared with coincidental sharing between unrelated individuals.

Receptor amplification or capture employed 5' RACE. This sample was sequenced with an Illumina HiSeq 2000. A universal primer binding site was introduced by template switching, and a unique molecular identifier was present in the final cDNA, enabling accurate counting of TCR cDNA molecules. Specific primers in the conserved constant-segment region were used to synthesize first-strand cDNA for TCR alpha and beta chains. To control for contamination, every cDNA library carried two barcodes: a SMART-Mk sample barcode plus Illumina barcodes. Two successive PCR steps introduced TruSeq adapter sequences along with Illumina sample barcodes. Sequencing of the TCR alpha and beta cDNA libraries was done on the Illumina HiSeq platform using custom primers. Per the source publication's procedure: Raw reads were processed with MiGEC to extract unique molecular identifiers, and MiXCR was used to determine CDR3 positions. Recombination models were inferred per individual with the repgenHMM and IGoR tools using an EM algorithm. The analysis of shared clonotypes was done with the tcR package in R, with sharing normalized by the product of cloneset sizes. Out-of-frame nonproductive sequences were analyzed to study raw recombination free of thymic and clonal selection effects. TCRdb trimmed the raw reads at Q25, called clones with MiXCR and kept productive beta chains. Rows with one shared CDR3 protein collapse into an entry with the most common genes and DNA. The V and J calls and clone size come from TCRdb's table, not from the authors' own analysis. Present in this sample are under 300,000 distinct CDR3 sequences, about 12% of which were seen just once. In total, the top ten clones hold 4% to 5% of the sample.

Every donor was a healthy Caucasian. Three pairs of female monozygotic twins, all aged about 18 to 30 years, made up the twin cohort. Miltenyi CD45RO+ enrichment and human naive T-cell isolation kits were used to isolate memory (CD45RO+) and naive T cells from PBMC. Including cysteine and phenylalanine, the CDR3 has 14 amino acids. Left in the record is the CDR3 DNA by itself, 42 bases read in frame from the first base. Trimming takes 3 bases from V and 3 bases from J, and the germline ends sit 8 bases apart. CDR1 is given as SGHTA and CDR2 as FQGNSA, both from the germline V gene. Separately, the same data were catalogued under a study of yellow fever vaccine responses in identical twins. That second publication adds: The authors reported that the T cell response to vaccination in identical twins appeared partly convergent and partly personalized. In the study, vaccine-responding T cell clones were precisely tracked in identical twins.

This TCR was sampled from a young woman in good health. The receptor chain draws on TRBV7-2 and TRBJ1-4, with the D segment identity uncertain. The specimen sequenced was memory (CD45RO+) T cells sorted from blood. In the paper's terms, the cell subset or site label means: CD45RO+ enriched T cells. The nucleotides read TGTGCCAGCAGCTTGAGCGGATCTAATGAAAAACTGTTTTTT. This sequence encodes CASSLSGSNEKLFF.